A selection of T cell receptor beta chains follows, all from one sample in a study of vaccination and CD4 T cells after COVID-19. No antigen has been identified for these receptors. Each CDR3 protein gets one entry after TCRdb re-called the PCR reads with MiXCR. The sample lists 10,000 to 15,000 distinct CDR3 sequences, over 30% seen once, with approximately 20% in the top ten. What was sequenced was cultured CD4+ T cells from blood. The receptor set was obtained from a human donor with COVID-19. Both conserved end residues are part of each CDR3.

v_gene: TRBV5-4
j_gene: TRBJ1-1
CDR3aa: CASSFDRRGEAFF

v_gene: TRBV2
j_gene: TRBJ1-2
CDR3aa: CASSPTKFDGYTF

v_gene: TRBV6-1
j_gene: TRBJ2-7
CDR3aa: CASRPRLLAESYEQYF

v_gene: TRBV6-2/TRBV6-3
j_gene: TRBJ1-1
CDR3aa: CASSYAGRREAFF

v_gene: TRBV6-1
j_gene: TRBJ1-2
CDR3aa: CASSEMGSGGYTF

v_gene: TRBV28
j_gene: TRBJ1-3
CDR3aa: CASSLRGQGAGNTIYF

v_gene: TRBV10-2
j_gene: TRBJ2-5
CDR3aa: CASSVLGKETQYF

v_gene: TRBV9
j_gene: TRBJ1-5
CDR3aa: CASSVRAGQPQHF

v_gene: TRBV27
j_gene: TRBJ1-1
CDR3aa: CASSSRGGGNTEAFF

v_gene: TRBV24-1
j_gene: TRBJ2-1
CDR3aa: CATQGGSSYNEQFF

v_gene: TRBV6-5
j_gene: TRBJ2-3
CDR3aa: CASSYEAGGRSDTQYF

v_gene: TRBV2
j_gene: TRBJ1-5
CDR3aa: CASKGRENQPQHF

v_gene: TRBV5-1
j_gene: TRBJ1-2
CDR3aa: CASSYFDSSNYGYTF

v_gene: TRBV5-6
j_gene: TRBJ1-1
CDR3aa: CASSWGKGERTEAFF

v_gene: TRBV28
j_gene: TRBJ2-2
CDR3aa: CASSPVLAGNTGELFF

v_gene: TRBV6-1
j_gene: TRBJ2-7
CDR3aa: CASSRDRGYEQYF

v_gene: TRBV6-1
j_gene: TRBJ2-7
CDR3aa: CASSSIQGVSYEQYF

v_gene: TRBV11-2
j_gene: TRBJ1-1
CDR3aa: CASSPTGRTNTEAFF

v_gene: TRBV6-1
j_gene: TRBJ1-5
CDR3aa: CASRGGQPQHF

v_gene: TRBV5-1
j_gene: TRBJ2-2
CDR3aa: CASSPELSGELFF

v_gene: TRBV11-3
j_gene: TRBJ2-2
CDR3aa: CASSRAGERPGELFF

v_gene: TRBV7-2
j_gene: TRBJ1-2
CDR3aa: CASSTGTGGISYTF

v_gene: TRBV20-1
j_gene: TRBJ1-2
CDR3aa: CSARDPGGKDYGYTF

v_gene: TRBV12-3/TRBV12-4
j_gene: TRBJ1-3
CDR3aa: CASSLSGHGNTIYF

v_gene: TRBV14
j_gene: TRBJ1-6
CDR3aa: CASSQDQGAVSPLHF

v_gene: TRBV7-2
j_gene: TRBJ1-5
CDR3aa: CASSLVAGAQHF

v_gene: TRBV27
j_gene: TRBJ1-6
CDR3aa: CASSPSPVGGPLHF

v_gene: TRBV7-2
j_gene: TRBJ2-4
CDR3aa: CASSLDAGVDIQYF

v_gene: TRBV7-3
j_gene: TRBJ2-2
CDR3aa: CASTPSGSNTGELFF

v_gene: TRBV12-3/TRBV12-4
j_gene: TRBJ2-7
CDR3aa: CASTLGGRSEQYF

v_gene: TRBV12-3/TRBV12-4
j_gene: TRBJ1-1
CDR3aa: CASSFRAEPTEAFF

v_gene: TRBV12-3/TRBV12-4
j_gene: TRBJ1-5
CDR3aa: CASNPGQSSNQPQHF

v_gene: TRBV19
j_gene: TRBJ1-5
CDR3aa: CASRQGASNQPQHF

v_gene: TRBV6-5
j_gene: TRBJ1-5
CDR3aa: CASSYDSYQPQHF

v_gene: TRBV2
j_gene: TRBJ1-1
CDR3aa: CATQQGLGTEAFF

v_gene: TRBV25-1
j_gene: TRBJ2-1
CDR3aa: CASSEARDPYNEQFF

v_gene: TRBV19
j_gene: TRBJ1-1
CDR3aa: CASSIYREQGFEAFF

v_gene: TRBV6-1
j_gene: TRBJ1-2
CDR3aa: CASRTGGGYTF

v_gene: TRBV9
j_gene: TRBJ2-7
CDR3aa: CASSVDSGAPYEQYF

v_gene: TRBV27
j_gene: TRBJ1-1
CDR3aa: CASSPKPGLTEAFF

v_gene: TRBV2
j_gene: TRBJ1-3
CDR3aa: CASSVAGDSGNTIYF

v_gene: TRBV5-4
j_gene: TRBJ2-5
CDR3aa: CASSLLQTQETQYF

v_gene: TRBV19
j_gene: TRBJ1-1
CDR3aa: CASSNNGGQTEAFF

v_gene: TRBV7-9
j_gene: TRBJ1-2
CDR3aa: CASTRRAGATNYGYTF

v_gene: TRBV20-1
j_gene: TRBJ2-2
CDR3aa: CSARVRLAGGPTGELFF

v_gene: TRBV18
j_gene: TRBJ2-6
CDR3aa: CASSPRGIASGANVLTF

v_gene: TRBV24-1
j_gene: TRBJ2-3
CDR3aa: CATGGWDADTQYF

v_gene: TRBV4-1
j_gene: TRBJ1-2
CDR3aa: CASSQDRGGNYGYTF